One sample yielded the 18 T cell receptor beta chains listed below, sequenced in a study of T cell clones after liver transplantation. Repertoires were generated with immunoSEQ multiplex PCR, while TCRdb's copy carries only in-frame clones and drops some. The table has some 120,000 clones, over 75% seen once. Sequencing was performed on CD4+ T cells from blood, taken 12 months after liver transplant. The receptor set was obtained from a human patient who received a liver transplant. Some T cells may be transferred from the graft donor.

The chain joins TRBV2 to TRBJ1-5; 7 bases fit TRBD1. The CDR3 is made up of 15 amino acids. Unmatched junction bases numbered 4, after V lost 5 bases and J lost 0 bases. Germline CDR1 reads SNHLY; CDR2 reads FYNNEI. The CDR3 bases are TGTGCCAGCAGTTCGGGACAGTATAGCAATCAGCCCCAGCATTTT. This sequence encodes CASSSGQYSNQPQHF.

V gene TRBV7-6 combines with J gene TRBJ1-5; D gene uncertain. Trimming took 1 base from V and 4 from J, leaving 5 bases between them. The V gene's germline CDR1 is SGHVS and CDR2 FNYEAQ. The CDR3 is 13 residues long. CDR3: CASSLDRNQPQHF. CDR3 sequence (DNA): TGTGCCAGCAGCTTAGACCGGAATCAGCCCCAGCATTTT.

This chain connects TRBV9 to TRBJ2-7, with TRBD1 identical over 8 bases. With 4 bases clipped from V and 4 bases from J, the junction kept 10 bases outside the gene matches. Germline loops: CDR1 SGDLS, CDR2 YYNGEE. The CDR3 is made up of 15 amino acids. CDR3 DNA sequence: TGTGCCAGCAGCCCAGGGGGCGACTTCGGTTACGAGCAGTACTTC. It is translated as CASSPGGDFGYEQYF. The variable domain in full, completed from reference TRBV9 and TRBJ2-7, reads DSGVTQTPKHLITATGQRVTLRCSPRSGDLSVYWYQQSLDQGLQFLIQYYNGEERAKGNILERFSAQQFPDLHSELNLSSLELGDSALYFCASSPGGDFGYEQYFGPGTRLTVT.

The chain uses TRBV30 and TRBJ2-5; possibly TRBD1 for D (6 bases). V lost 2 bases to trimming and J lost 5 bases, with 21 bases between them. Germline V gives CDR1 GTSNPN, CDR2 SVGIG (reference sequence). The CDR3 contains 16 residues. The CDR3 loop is CAWSLGRPNGGETQYF. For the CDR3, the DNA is TGTGCCTGGAGTCTAGGCAGGCCTAATGGGGGCGAGACCCAGTACTTC.

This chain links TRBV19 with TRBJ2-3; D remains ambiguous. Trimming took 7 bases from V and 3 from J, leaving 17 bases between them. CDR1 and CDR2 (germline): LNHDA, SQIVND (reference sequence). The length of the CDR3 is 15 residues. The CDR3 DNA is TGTGCCAGTAAACTCCGGGCGACCGGGACAGATACGCAGTATTTT. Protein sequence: CASKLRATGTDTQYF.

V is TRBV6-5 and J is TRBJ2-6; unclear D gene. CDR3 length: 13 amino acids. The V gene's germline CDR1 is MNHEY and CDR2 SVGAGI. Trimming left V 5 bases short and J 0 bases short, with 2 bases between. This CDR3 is CASSRSGANVLTF. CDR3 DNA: TGTGCCAGCAGTCGCTCTGGGGCCAACGTCCTGACTTTC.

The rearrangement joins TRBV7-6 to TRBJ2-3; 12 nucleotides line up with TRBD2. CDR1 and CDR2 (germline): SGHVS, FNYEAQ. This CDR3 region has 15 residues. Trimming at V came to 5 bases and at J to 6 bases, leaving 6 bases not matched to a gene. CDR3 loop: CASSLLAGGHDTQYF. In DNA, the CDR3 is TGTGCCAGCAGCCTGCTAGCGGGAGGGCATGATACGCAGTATTTT. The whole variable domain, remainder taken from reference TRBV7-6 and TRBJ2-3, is GAGVSQSPRYKVTKRGQDVALRCDPISGHVSLYWYRQALGQGPEFLTYFNYEAQQDKSGLPNDRFSAERPEGSISTLTIQRTEQRDSAMYRCASSLLAGGHDTQYFGPGTRLTVL.

The DNA of the CDR3 is TGTGCCAGCTCACCGGGAAGGGGCACAGATACGCAGTATTTT. Encoded protein: CASSPGRGTDTQYF. This chain joins TRBV18 and TRBJ2-3; D gene unclear. The germline V and J ends were trimmed by 3 bases and 1 base, with 8 bases remaining between them. Germline V gene data show CDR1 as KGHSH and CDR2 as LQKENI. The CDR3 is 14 residues long.

This chain's CDR3 is CASSYRLSGQPQHF. CDR3 bases: TGTGCCAGCAGCTACCGGTTAAGCGGTCAGCCCCAGCATTTT. The chain combines TRBV5-6 with TRBJ1-5; the D is unclear. The CDR3 has 14 amino acids. Germline CDR1 reads SGHDT; CDR2 reads YYEEEE. The ends were cut back, 3 bases at V and 6 bases at J, with 13 bases in the middle.

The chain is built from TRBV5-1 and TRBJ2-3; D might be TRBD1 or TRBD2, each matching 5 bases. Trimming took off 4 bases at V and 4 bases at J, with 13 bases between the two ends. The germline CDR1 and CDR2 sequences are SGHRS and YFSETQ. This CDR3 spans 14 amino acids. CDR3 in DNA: TGCGCCAGCAGCCGCGAGGGACCCGCAGATACGCAGTATTTT. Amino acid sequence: CASSREGPADTQYF. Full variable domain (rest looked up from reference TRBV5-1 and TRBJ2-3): KAGVTQTPRYLIKTRGQQVTLSCSPISGHRSVSWYQQTPGQGLQFLFEYFSETQRNKGNFPGRFSGRQFSNSRSEMNVSTLELGDSALYLCASSREGPADTQYFGPGTRLTVL.

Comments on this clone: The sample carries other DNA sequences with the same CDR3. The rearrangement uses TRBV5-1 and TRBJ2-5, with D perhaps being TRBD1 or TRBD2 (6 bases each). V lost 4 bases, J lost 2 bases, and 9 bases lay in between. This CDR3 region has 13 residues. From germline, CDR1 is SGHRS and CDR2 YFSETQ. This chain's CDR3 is CASSGGGQETQYF. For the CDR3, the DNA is TGCGCCAGCAGCGGAGGGGGGCAAGAGACCCAGTACTTC.

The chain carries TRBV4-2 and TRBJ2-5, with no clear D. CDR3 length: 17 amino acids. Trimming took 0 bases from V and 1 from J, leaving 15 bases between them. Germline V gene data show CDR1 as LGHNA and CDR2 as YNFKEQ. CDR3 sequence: CASSQDGDWQTQETQYF. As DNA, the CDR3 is TGTGCCAGCAGCCAAGATGGGGATTGGCAGACCCAAGAGACCCAGTACTTC.

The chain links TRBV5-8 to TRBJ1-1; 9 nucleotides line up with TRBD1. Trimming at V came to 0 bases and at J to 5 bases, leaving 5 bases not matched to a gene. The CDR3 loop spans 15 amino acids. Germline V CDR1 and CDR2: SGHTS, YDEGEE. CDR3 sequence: CASSLGDRARTEAFF. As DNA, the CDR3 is TGTGCCAGCAGCTTGGGGGACAGGGCGAGGACTGAAGCTTTCTTT.

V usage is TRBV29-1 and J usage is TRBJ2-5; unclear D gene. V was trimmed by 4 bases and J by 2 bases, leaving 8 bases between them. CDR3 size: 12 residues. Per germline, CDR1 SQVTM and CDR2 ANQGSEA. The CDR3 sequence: CSVGRNQETQYF. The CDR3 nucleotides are TGCAGCGTTGGAAGAAATCAAGAGACCCAGTACTTC.

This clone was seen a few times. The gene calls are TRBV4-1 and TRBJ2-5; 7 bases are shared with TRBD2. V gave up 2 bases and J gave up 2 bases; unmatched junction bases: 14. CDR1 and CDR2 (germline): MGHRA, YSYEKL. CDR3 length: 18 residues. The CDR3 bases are TGCGCCAGCAGCCAACTCGCGGGAGCGTCTACGGGGCAAGAGACCCAGTACTTC. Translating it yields CASSQLAGASTGQETQYF.

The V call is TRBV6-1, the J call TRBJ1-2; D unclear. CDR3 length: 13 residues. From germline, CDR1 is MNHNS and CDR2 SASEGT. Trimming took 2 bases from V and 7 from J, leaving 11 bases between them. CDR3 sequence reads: CASSESSRIGYTF. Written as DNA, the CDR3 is TGTGCCAGCAGTGAATCGTCCAGAATTGGCTACACCTTC.

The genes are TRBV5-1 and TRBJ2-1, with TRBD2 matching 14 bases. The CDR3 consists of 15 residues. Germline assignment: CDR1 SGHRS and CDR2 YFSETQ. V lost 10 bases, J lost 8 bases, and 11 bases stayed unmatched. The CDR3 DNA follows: TGCGCCTCCCGACCCCAGGGACTAGCGGGAGATGAGCAGTTCTTC. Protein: CASRPQGLAGDEQFF.

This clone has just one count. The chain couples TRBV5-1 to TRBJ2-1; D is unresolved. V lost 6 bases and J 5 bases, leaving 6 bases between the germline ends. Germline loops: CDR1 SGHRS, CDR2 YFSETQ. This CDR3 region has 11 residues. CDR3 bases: TGCGCCAGCACCGCCGACAATGAGCAGTTCTTC. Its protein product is CASTADNEQFF. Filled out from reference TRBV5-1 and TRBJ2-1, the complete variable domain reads KAGVTQTPRYLIKTRGQQVTLSCSPISGHRSVSWYQQTPGQGLQFLFEYFSETQRNKGNFPGRFSGRQFSNSRSEMNVSTLELGDSALYLCASTADNEQFFGPGTRLTVL.